This paragraph covers one TCR beta chain sequence. In the study's own analysis: Reference gene primer amplification gave estimated nucleated cell counts. Libraries were prepared by immunoSEQ multiplex PCR; TCRdb keeps only in-frame clonotypes and omits some of them. For V, J and clone size, that table is used; D and trimming come from the DNA. Of around 120,000 clones in the sample, 85% to 90% were seen once. The V and J ends lost 6 bases and 10 bases, in that order; junction bases with no gene match: 21. The CDR3 length is 18 residues. Germline V gives CDR1 MNHEY, CDR2 SVGEGT. The data derive from a study of blood T cell repertoires in COVID-19. Across the study: Researchers got acute and convalescent COVID-19 samples from the United States, Italy and Spain. From T cells, B-cell-depleted T cells, or PBMCs came the material, which was cDNA or gDNA.

Source material: peripheral blood. The chain couples TRBV6-2 or TRBV6-3 to TRBJ1-6; 7 nucleotides align to TRBD1. The TCR comes from a man over 45 with acute or convalescent COVID-19. The CDR3 loop reads CASSPRPTGVGSGSPLHF. CDR3 coding DNA: TGTGCCAGCAGCCCTAGGCCTACAGGGGTGGGAAGTGGATCACCCCTCCACTTT.